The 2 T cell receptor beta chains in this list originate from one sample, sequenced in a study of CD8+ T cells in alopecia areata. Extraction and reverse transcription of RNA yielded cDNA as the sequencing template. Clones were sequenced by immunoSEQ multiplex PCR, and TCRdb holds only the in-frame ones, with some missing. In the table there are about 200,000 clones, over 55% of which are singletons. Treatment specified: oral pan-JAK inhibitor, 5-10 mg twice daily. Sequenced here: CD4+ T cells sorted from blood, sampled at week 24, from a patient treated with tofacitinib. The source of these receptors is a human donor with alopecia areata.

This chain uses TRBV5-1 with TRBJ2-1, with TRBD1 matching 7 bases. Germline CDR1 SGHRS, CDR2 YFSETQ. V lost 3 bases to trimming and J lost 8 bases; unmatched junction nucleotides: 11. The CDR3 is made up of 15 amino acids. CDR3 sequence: CASSYRGVGDDEQFF. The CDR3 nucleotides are TGCGCCAGCAGCTACAGGGGAGTTGGTGATGATGAGCAGTTCTTC.

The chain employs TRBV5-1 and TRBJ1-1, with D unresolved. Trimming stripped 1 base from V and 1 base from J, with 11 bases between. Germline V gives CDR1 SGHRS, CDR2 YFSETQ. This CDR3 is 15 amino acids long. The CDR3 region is CASSLSRLSNTEAFF. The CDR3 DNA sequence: TGCGCCAGCAGCTTGTCACGCTTGTCGAACACTGAAGCTTTCTTT.